This TCR beta chain was recovered during a study of T cell changes during pregnancy in multiple sclerosis. V lost 1 base to trimming and J lost 10 bases, with 5 bases between them. Germline CDR1 MNHEY, CDR2 SMNVEV (reference sequence). The CDR3 consists of 12 residues. Only in-frame clones appear in the TCRdb table, and some are missing; sequencing was by immunoSEQ multiplex PCR. Of over 55,000 clones listed, roughly nine tenths are singletons. This TCR derives from a female donor with multiple sclerosis, enrolled in a pregnancy study. The V gene is TRBV27, the J gene TRBJ1-6, with D hard to call. Material: peripheral blood, obtained in the first trimester of pregnancy. CDR3 in amino acids: CASSLYRSPLHF. The DNA for the CDR3 is TGTGCCAGCAGTTTATACCGGTCACCCCTCCACTTT.